This T cell receptor beta chain was retrieved from a study of blood T cells in healthy people across ages. Study conclusions and caveats: Compared with aged donors, long-lived donors showed fewer expanded clones, suggesting selection.

The germline gives CDR1 SGDLS, CDR2 YYNGEE. Trimming cost V 4 bases and J 5 bases, with 16 bases left between them. The CDR3 is 14 amino acids. Together with a sample-barcoded 5' primer, a J-beta primer mix was included in a second PCR lasting about 7 to 12 cycles. TCRdb reprocessed the 5' RACE reads with MiXCR, giving one entry per CDR3 protein. The sample lists about 1.6 million distinct CDR3 sequences; approximately 32% were seen once. Donors were systemically healthy Caucasian individuals from Russia aged roughly 6 to 100 years. This clonotype came up many times. As yet, its antigen is unknown. This chain joins TRBV9 and TRBJ2-7; tentatively, D is TRBD1 (6 bases). The source material was blood. The sequence was collected from a woman in her twenties or thirties in good health. The chain's CDR3 is CASSQGNRAHEQYF. CDR3 DNA: TGTGCCAGCAGCCAGGGGAATCGTGCCCACGAGCAGTACTTC.